The sequence of this TCR beta chain was determined in a study of T cell repertoires in cytomegalovirus infection (dated by TCRdb to the late 2010s). Background for the entire study: Recently identified HLA-C-restricted CMV epitopes, whose presentation resists viral immunomodulation, were targeted by peptide stimulations together with well-studied HLA-B-restricted epitopes. Donor HLA type was relevant to the analysis, as public TCR beta signatures indicated carriage of CMV infection together with the matching HLA type. The investigation overall reported the following: In both this cohort and an independent cohort of some 370 donors, the cumulative frequency of public TCR beta family members distinguished carriers of CMV infection plus the relevant HLA type. The ex vivo response was dominated by HLA-C-restricted CMV-specific TCR beta clonotypes, which also provided the single most frequent clonotype in two of eight donors.

Concerning this clonotype itself: Its cognate antigen has yet to be identified. No clone much larger than this one lies a single base away; base qualities are absent.

Including cysteine and phenylalanine, the CDR3 has 13 amino acids. Just the 39-base CDR3 DNA is kept, in frame starting at base 1. Deletion took 7 bases off V and 8 bases off J, with a span of 14 bases between the germline ends. CDR1 KGHDR and CDR2 SFDVKD were looked up in the germline V gene. Sample treatment or condition, as interpreted from the label and publication: in vitro stimulation with specific CMV peptide epitopes to enrich CMV-specific T cells. The instrument given in TCRdb is Illumina HiSeq 1500. In-frame beta chains were kept once TCRdb had trimmed the public reads at Q25 with fastp and called clones with MiXCR. One record per CDR3 amino acid sequence lists the most common genes and DNA. Within this sample are fewer than 850,000 distinct CDR3 sequences, with about 27% of them counted one time only. Around 13% of the sample rests with the top ten.

The starting material was cultured CD8+ T cells from PBMCs, obtained from culture after CMV antigen stimulation. The receptor was derived from a human donor in good health (CMV status not recorded). Some clones in this sample may be carry-over from other donors' samples. The rearrangement joined TRBV24-1 to TRBJ2-1; tentative D gene TRBD2, with 7 bases matching. The nucleotide sequence reads as follows: TGTGCCACCAGAACGGGGGGCAGGGATGAGCAGTTCTTC. Translated, it reads CATRTGGRDEQFF.